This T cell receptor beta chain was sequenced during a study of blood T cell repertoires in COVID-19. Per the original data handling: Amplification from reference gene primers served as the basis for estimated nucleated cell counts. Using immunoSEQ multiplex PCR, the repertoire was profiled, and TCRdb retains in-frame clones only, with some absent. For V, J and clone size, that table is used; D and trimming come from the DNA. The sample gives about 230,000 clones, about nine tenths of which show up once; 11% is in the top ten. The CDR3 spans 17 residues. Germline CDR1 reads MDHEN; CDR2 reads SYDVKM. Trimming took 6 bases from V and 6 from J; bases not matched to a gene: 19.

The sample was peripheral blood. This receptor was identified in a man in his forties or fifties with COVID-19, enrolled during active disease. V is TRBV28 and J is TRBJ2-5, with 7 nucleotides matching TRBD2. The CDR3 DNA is TGTGCCAGCAGCCCGCTTGGCGGGGGAGCCTCCAAGAAGACCCAGTACTTC. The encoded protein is CASSPLGGGASKKTQYF.